One sample yielded the 29 T cell receptor beta chains listed below, sequenced in a study of blood T cells in healthy people across ages. Primers used in a second PCR of about 6 to 11 cycles were a sample-barcoded 5' primer and a J-beta primer mix. TCRdb processed the 5' RACE reads anew with MiXCR; each CDR3 protein has one entry. In the table there are roughly 1,500,000 distinct CDR3 sequences, 42% of which are singletons. Sequencing was performed on blood. The source is a woman younger than 30 in good health.

The V gene is TRBV6-5, the J gene TRBJ2-1, with a weak D call TRBD2 (6 bases). Germline V gene lookup returns CDR1 MNHEY and CDR2 SVGAGI. The CDR3 runs to 15 residues. V lost 7 bases and J 4 bases, leaving 17 bases between the germline ends. The CDR3 loop is CASTSGGSGYNEQFF. CDR3 sequence (DNA): TGTGCCAGCACCTCTGGTGGTAGCGGTTACAATGAGCAGTTCTTC.

There are a few counts of this clonotype. The gene calls are TRBV11-2 and TRBJ2-7; 7 nucleotides align to TRBD2. Germline V gene lookup returns CDR1 SGHAT and CDR2 FQNNGV. The J segment lost 7 bases and the V segment lost 5 bases, leaving 8 bases of the junction unmatched. This CDR3 contains 13 residues. The CDR3 nucleotides are TGTGCCAGCAGCGGACTAGTCTACAATGAGCAGTACTTC. Protein: CASSGLVYNEQYF.

The chain has TRBV20-1 and TRBJ2-1, with 15 bases that match TRBD2. V lost 5 bases and J lost 0; bases outside the gene matches: 5. This CDR3 contains 17 residues. Per the germline V gene, CDR1 is DFQATT and CDR2 is SNEGSKA (reference sequence). The CDR3 DNA is TGCAGTGCTTCCGGGACTAGCGGGGGGAGCTCCTACAATGAGCAGTTCTTC. As protein: CSASGTSGGSSYNEQFF.

J is TRBJ2-3 and V is TRBV7-3, with 8 bases lining up with TRBD2. Trimming cost V 4 bases and J 2 bases; bases outside gene matches: 5. The CDR3 is 15 residues long. Per germline, CDR1 SGHTA and CDR2 FQGTGA. In DNA form, the CDR3 reads TGTGCCAGCAGCTCGGGGGGGGGAAACACAGATACGCAGTATTTT. Amino acids: CASSSGGGNTDTQYF.

V and J are TRBV20-1 and TRBJ2-7; D not certain. The CDR3 is made up of 13 amino acids. The germline gives CDR1 DFQATT, CDR2 SNEGSKA (reference sequence). The V and J ends lost 5 bases and 3 bases respectively, with 14 bases between them. CDR3 sequence reads: CSASETQLYEQYF. DNA for the CDR3: TGCAGTGCTTCCGAGACGCAGCTCTACGAGCAGTACTTC.

The chain has TRBV5-1 and TRBJ2-2; D gene ambiguous. This CDR3 has 13 residues. The germline CDR1 and CDR2 sequences are SGHRS and YFSETQ. V gave up 0 bases and J gave up 6 bases, with 6 bases separating them. The CDR3 loop reads CASSLVGPGELFF. The CDR3 DNA sequence: TGCGCCAGCAGCTTGGTGGGTCCCGGGGAGCTGTTTTTT.

The chain employs TRBV7-2 and TRBJ2-3; 8 nucleotides agree with TRBD2. V shed 1 base and J 6 bases; nucleotides not matched to a gene: 15. CDR1 is SGHTA, CDR2 FQGNSA, per germline. The CDR3 loop spans 18 amino acids. The CDR3 here is CASSLVAPGRAGVDTQYF. The CDR3 DNA reads TGTGCCAGCAGCTTAGTAGCTCCGGGACGAGCGGGAGTGGATACGCAGTATTTT.

The rearrangement joins TRBV5-1 to TRBJ2-3; the match to TRBD1 covers 9 bases. Per the germline V gene, CDR1 is SGHRS and CDR2 is YFSETQ. The CDR3 spans 15 residues. The J segment lost 6 bases and the V segment lost 4 bases, leaving 9 bases of the junction unmatched. As DNA, the CDR3 is TGCGCCAGCAGCCCTAACAGGGGGCTTTCGGATACGCAGTATTTT. Translated: CASSPNRGLSDTQYF.

The CDR3 region is CASSGGAEWEQFF. CDR3 coding DNA: TGTGCCAGCTCAGGCGGGGCAGAGTGGGAGCAGTTCTTC. The genes are TRBV18 and TRBJ2-1, with a possible D match to TRBD2 (6 bases). The V and J ends lost 5 bases and 10 bases respectively, with 15 bases between them. This CDR3 spans 13 amino acids. CDR1 KGHSH and CDR2 LQKENI come from the germline V gene.

This clonotype was found many times. This chain links TRBV12-5 with TRBJ2-7; D might be TRBD1 or TRBD2, each matching 6 bases. Trimming removed 7 bases from V and 1 base from J, with 11 bases in between. Germline CDR1 is LGHNT and CDR2 is FRNRAP. The CDR3 loop spans 13 amino acids. In DNA form, the CDR3 reads TGTGCTAGTGAAGGGGGGATATCCTACGAGCAGTACTTC. Its protein is CASEGGISYEQYF.

The CDR3 is CASSPGVVAGASSSYEQYF. CDR3 sequence (DNA): TGTGCCAGCAGCCCTGGTGTCGTAGCGGGAGCTTCGAGCTCCTACGAGCAGTACTTC. This rearrangement joins TRBV3-1 to TRBJ2-7; 9 bases fit TRBD2. With 4 bases clipped from V and 0 bases from J, the junction kept 16 bases outside the gene matches. CDR1 is LGHDT and CDR2 is YNNKEL in the germline V gene (reference sequence). The CDR3 covers 19 residues.

This clonotype came up a few times. The rearrangement links TRBV7-8 to TRBJ2-3, with D perhaps being TRBD1 or TRBD2 (5 bases each). Per germline, CDR1 SGHVS and CDR2 FQNEAQ. CDR3 size: 15 residues. V lost 6 bases and J lost 2, with 15 bases in between. CDR3 amino acids: CASSGGGLFTDTQYF. The CDR3 nucleotides read TGTGCCAGCAGTGGGGGTGGCTTGTTCACAGATACGCAGTATTTT.

The V and J genes are TRBV7-9 and TRBJ1-5, with D unresolved. V shed 3 bases and J shed 4 bases, with 4 bases lying between them. From germline, CDR1 is SEHNR and CDR2 FQNEAQ (reference sequence). CDR3 length equals 12 residues. The CDR3 loop reads CASSFDNQPQHF. CDR3 DNA sequence: TGTGCCAGCAGCTTTGATAATCAGCCCCAGCATTTT.

This clonotype has more than one count but fewer than ten. This chain connects TRBV25-1 to TRBJ2-1; TRBD2 matches at 11 bases. Germline CDR1 is MGHDK and CDR2 is SYGVNS. V lost 2 bases and J lost 8; bases outside the gene matches: 5. The CDR3 consists of 15 residues. CDR3 region: CASSETSGGRDEQFF. The CDR3 DNA is TGTGCCAGCAGTGAAACTAGCGGGGGTAGAGATGAGCAGTTCTTC.

Notes on this clonotype: A read error may account for a junction end that differs from germline. This sequence joins TRBV20-1 and TRBJ1-2; 7 nucleotides line up with TRBD1. Germline CDR1 is DFQATT and CDR2 is SNEGSKA (reference sequence). The CDR3 is 12 amino acids. CDR3 residues: CSAFDRDYGHTF. The CDR3 DNA reads TGCAGTGCTTTTGACAGGGACTATGGCCACACCTTC.

This chain connects TRBV3-1 to TRBJ2-1; TRBD1 matches at 9 bases. This CDR3 has 15 amino acids. Germline V gene sequence: CDR1 LGHDT, CDR2 YNNKEL (reference sequence). Losses at the gene ends were 4 bases for V and 10 bases for J; bases not matched to a gene: 11. The CDR3 coding sequence is TGTGCCAGCAGCCTCCGGGACAGGGCCCCCTACGAGCAGTTCTTC. Encoded protein: CASSLRDRAPYEQFF.

The chain links TRBV7-2 to TRBJ1-4; the match to TRBD1 covers 10 bases. The CDR3 has 15 amino acids. CDR1 and CDR2 from the germline V gene are SGHTA and FQGNSA. Losses at the gene ends were 1 base for V and 7 bases for J; bases not matched to a gene: 3. Written as DNA, the CDR3 is TGTGCCAGCAGCTTAGAGACAGGGGGCCGTGAAAAACTGTTTTTT. Translated: CASSLETGGREKLFF.

The chain has TRBV7-9 and TRBJ2-4; D is perhaps TRBD2 (5 bases). Germline CDR1 SEHNR, CDR2 FQNEAQ (reference sequence). Trimming took 3 bases from V and 3 from J, leaving 15 bases between them. The CDR3 totals 16 residues. The CDR3 DNA sequence: TGTGCCAGCAGCTTTCCCGGGGTTGTAGGCAAAAACATTCAGTACTTC. Translation: CASSFPGVVGKNIQYF.

This clonotype has more than one count but fewer than ten. The chain is built from TRBV20-1 and TRBJ2-1; no reliable D call. The CDR3 extends over 11 amino acids. CDR1 and CDR2 from the germline V gene are DFQATT and SNEGSKA (reference sequence). V gave up 5 bases and J gave up 8 bases, with 10 bases separating them. This chain's CDR3 is CSAGSADEQFF. For the CDR3, the DNA is TGCAGTGCTGGATCGGCGGATGAGCAGTTCTTC.

The gene calls are TRBV5-1 and TRBJ1-2; possibly TRBD1 for D (6 bases). The CDR3 consists of 13 residues. Germline V lookup: CDR1 SGHRS, CDR2 YFSETQ. Trimming took off 2 bases at V and 6 bases at J, with 11 bases between the two ends. CDR3 bases: TGCGCCAGCAGCTTCGGGGGGCAGGATGGCTACACCTTC. Translating gives CASSFGGQDGYTF.

This clonotype was detected a few times. The genes are TRBV5-5 and TRBJ2-1; D is perhaps TRBD2 (5 bases). Trimming pared 4 bases from V and 8 bases from J, leaving 19 bases between. CDR3 length: 15 amino acids. Per germline, CDR1 SGHKS and CDR2 YYEKEE (reference sequence). CDR3 coding DNA: TGTGCCAGCAGCCCGGGGTCGGGGTTTCCCGATGAGCAGTTCTTC. It translates to CASSPGSGFPDEQFF.

The J gene is TRBJ2-5, the V gene TRBV5-1; D might be TRBD1 (6 bases). Germline values: CDR1 SGHRS, CDR2 YFSETQ. The V end lost 3 bases, the J end lost 1 base, and 10 bases lay between the germline ends. The CDR3 sequence is 14 residues long. CDR3 residues: CASSSYRAQETQYF. The CDR3 DNA reads as TGCGCCAGCAGCTCTTACAGGGCCCAAGAGACCCAGTACTTC.

The sample holds a few counts of this clonotype. The rearrangement links TRBV6-5 to TRBJ1-1, with 7 bases that match TRBD1. The germline CDR1 and CDR2 sequences are MNHEY and SVGAGI. V lost 8 bases, J lost 1 base, and 10 bases stayed unmatched. The CDR3 contains 15 residues. This CDR3 reads CASQVQGWGNTEAFF. CDR3 bases: TGTGCCAGCCAGGTACAGGGGTGGGGGAACACTGAAGCTTTCTTT.

The chain employs TRBV3-1 and TRBJ2-1; the match to TRBD2 covers 8 bases. Trimming cost V 7 bases and J 13 bases; bases outside gene matches: 6. Germline V gene lookup returns CDR1 LGHDT and CDR2 YNNKEL (reference sequence). CDR3 size: 11 residues. DNA for the CDR3: TGTGCCAGCAACCTGGGGACTAGTCAGTTCTTC. Protein sequence: CASNLGTSQFF.

The V gene is TRBV20-1, the J gene TRBJ1-2; D remains ambiguous. V lost 4 bases, J lost 5 bases, and 8 bases lay in between. From germline, CDR1 is DFQATT and CDR2 SNEGSKA (reference sequence). The CDR3 has 11 residues. CDR3 nucleotide sequence: TGCAGTGCTATTAGACGTTATGGCTACACCTTC. Amino acids: CSAIRRYGYTF.

This clonotype turned up a few times. The chain joins TRBV25-1 to TRBJ2-1, with TRBD2 identical over 8 bases. Germline V gene sequence: CDR1 MGHDK, CDR2 SYGVNS. Germline trimming cut 7 bases from V and 2 bases from J; bases unmatched to any gene: 19. The CDR3 is 19 amino acids. CDR3 protein: CASTPSPESGRAAYNEQFF. For the CDR3, the DNA is TGTGCCAGCACCCCATCACCGGAAAGCGGGAGAGCCGCCTACAATGAGCAGTTCTTC.

This clonotype was observed at least ten times. A read error may account for a junction end that differs from germline. J is TRBJ2-7 and V is TRBV5-1; D is undetermined. Looked up from germline, CDR1 is SGHRS and CDR2 is YFSETQ. The length of the CDR3 is 12 residues. CDR3 bases: TGTGCCAGCAGCTTAGCAGGCAACGAGCAGTACTTC. It yields the protein CASSLAGNEQYF. The full variable domain, in which reference TRBV5-1 and TRBJ2-7 provide the parts outside the CDR3, is KAGVTQTPRYLIKTRGQQVTLSCSPISGHRSVSWYQQTPGQGLQFLFEYFSETQRNKGNFPGRFSGRQFSNSRSEMNVSTLELGDSALYLCASSLAGNEQYFGPGTRLTVT.

This clonotype has only a few counts. The J gene is TRBJ2-1, the V gene TRBV13; 8 bases fit TRBD2. The CDR3 is 15 amino acids. V was clipped by 3 bases and J by 0 bases; unmatched bases: 1. Per germline, CDR1 PRHDT and CDR2 FYEKMQ (reference sequence). CDR3: CASSFSGASYNEQFF. The CDR3 DNA follows: TGTGCCAGCAGCTTTAGCGGGGCCTCCTACAATGAGCAGTTCTTC.

The J gene is TRBJ2-3, the V gene TRBV3-1; 7 positions agree with TRBD2. The CDR3 is 20 amino acids. Looked up from germline, CDR1 is LGHDT and CDR2 is YNNKEL (reference sequence). With 2 bases clipped from V and 2 bases from J, the junction kept 19 bases outside the gene matches. This chain's CDR3 is CASSQRKGTFPSGNTDTQYF. The CDR3 DNA reads as TGTGCCAGCAGCCAACGAAAAGGGACGTTTCCTAGCGGAAACACAGATACGCAGTATTTT.